These T cell receptor beta chains were read from a single sample in a study of OX40 agonist ivuxolimab in advanced cancers. Libraries were prepared by immunoSEQ multiplex PCR; TCRdb keeps only in-frame clonotypes and omits some of them. This table holds almost 35,000 clones, 65% to 80% found once. The sample here was CD4+ or CD8+ T cells sorted from blood, taken in a trial of the OX40 agonist ivuxolimab. These receptors came from an adult with an advanced solid tumor such as melanoma, head and neck, liver or kidney cancer. CDR3s include the opening cysteine and the closing phenylalanine or tryptophan. The order of the fields is clone size, J gene, D gene, V gene, CDR3 DNA, CDR3 protein. The D gene is left open where the match is weak. Clone sizes are given selectively: once, few, many, or a class where the clone is expanded.

abundance: once; j_gene: TRBJ1-5; d_gene: TRBD1; v_gene: TRBV6-4; CDR3nt: TGTGCCAGCAGTGACCTGACAGGGAATAGCAATCAGCCCCAGCATTTT; CDR3aa: CASSDLTGNSNQPQHF
abundance: few; j_gene: TRBJ1-2; d_gene: .; v_gene: TRBV6-4; CDR3nt: TGTGCCAGCAGTCAGGACCCCAAGGGTGGCTACACCTTC; CDR3aa: CASSQDPKGGYTF
abundance: .; j_gene: TRBJ2-4; d_gene: .; v_gene: TRBV7-8; CDR3nt: TGTGCCAGCAGCCCCTACTCTGAGGGGGCCAAAAACATTCAGTACTTC; CDR3aa: CASSPYSEGAKNIQYF
abundance: .; j_gene: TRBJ2-1; d_gene: .; v_gene: TRBV11-3; CDR3nt: TGTGCCAGCAGCTTAGAGATATACAATGAGCAGTTCTTC; CDR3aa: CASSLEIYNEQFF
abundance: .; j_gene: TRBJ2-7; d_gene: .; v_gene: TRBV6-1; CDR3nt: TGTGCCATCAGTGAGACGGGAAGGCTTCGCGGGGTCTACGAGCAGTACTTC; CDR3aa: CAISETGRLRGVYEQYF
abundance: .; j_gene: TRBJ1-2; d_gene: .; v_gene: TRBV9; CDR3nt: TGTGCCAGCAGCGTAGATGTGGGGTATGAAGGCTACACCTTC; CDR3aa: CASSVDVGYEGYTF
abundance: .; j_gene: TRBJ2-1; d_gene: TRBD1; v_gene: TRBV27; CDR3nt: TGTGCCAGCAGTCGGACAGGCTTTATCTACAATGAGCAGTTCTTC; CDR3aa: CASSRTGFIYNEQFF
abundance: .; j_gene: TRBJ1-1; d_gene: .; v_gene: TRBV9; CDR3nt: TGTGCCAGCAGCGAGGGGGGGGGAGGCTTAGGCACTGAAGCTTTCTTT; CDR3aa: CASSEGGGGLGTEAFF
abundance: .; j_gene: TRBJ2-7; d_gene: TRBD1; v_gene: TRBV14; CDR3nt: TGTGCCAGCAGCCGGGGACAGCTAAGAGGGGACGAGCAGTACTTC; CDR3aa: CASSRGQLRGDEQYF
abundance: few; j_gene: TRBJ1-3; d_gene: .; v_gene: TRBV11-2; CDR3nt: TGTGCCAGCAGCTTGGAAATTGGAAACACCATATATTTT; CDR3aa: CASSLEIGNTIYF
abundance: .; j_gene: TRBJ1-2; d_gene: .; v_gene: TRBV18; CDR3nt: TGTGCCAGCTCACCACCGACCGGACAGTTCTATGGCTACACCTTC; CDR3aa: CASSPPTGQFYGYTF
abundance: .; j_gene: TRBJ2-1; d_gene: TRBD2; v_gene: TRBV9; CDR3nt: TGTGCCAGCAGCGTAACCGGGACTAGTGAGTATGAGCAGTTCTTC; CDR3aa: CASSVTGTSEYEQFF
abundance: few; j_gene: TRBJ2-1; d_gene: TRBD1; v_gene: TRBV14; CDR3nt: TGTGCCAGCAGCCAACCCCTGTGGGACAGAGACTACAATGAGCAGTTCTTC; CDR3aa: CASSQPLWDRDYNEQFF
abundance: .; j_gene: TRBJ2-7; d_gene: .; v_gene: TRBV7-7; CDR3nt: TGTGCCAGCAGCCCAGGAATCGACAGGCTATACGAGCAGTACTTC; CDR3aa: CASSPGIDRLYEQYF
abundance: few; j_gene: TRBJ1-2; d_gene: .; v_gene: TRBV4-1; CDR3nt: TGCGCCAGCAGCCAAGTTTCACAGGGCTACACCTTC; CDR3aa: CASSQVSQGYTF
abundance: .; j_gene: TRBJ2-1; d_gene: .; v_gene: TRBV2; CDR3nt: TGTGCCAGCAGTGAAGCGCGGGGGACAGCCTACAATGAGCAGTTCTTC; CDR3aa: CASSEARGTAYNEQFF
abundance: few; j_gene: TRBJ2-7; d_gene: TRBD1; v_gene: TRBV18; CDR3nt: TGTGCCAGCTCACAGGGGGCTTCGATCCTGAGAGAGCAGTACTTC; CDR3aa: CASSQGASILREQYF
abundance: once; j_gene: TRBJ1-1; d_gene: .; v_gene: TRBV5-6; CDR3nt: TGTGCCAGCAGCTTAAGGTTATACACTGAAGCTTTCTTT; CDR3aa: CASSLRLYTEAFF
abundance: once; j_gene: TRBJ1-6; d_gene: TRBD1; v_gene: TRBV7-6; CDR3nt: TGTGCCAGCAGCTTAGGACAGGGCTTTAATTCACCCCTCCACTTT; CDR3aa: CASSLGQGFNSPLHF
abundance: .; j_gene: TRBJ1-4; d_gene: .; v_gene: TRBV5-1; CDR3nt: TGCGCCAGCAGCTCGGACCAACCAGGGGAAAAACTGTTTTTT; CDR3aa: CASSSDQPGEKLFF
abundance: .; j_gene: TRBJ1-1; d_gene: .; v_gene: TRBV11-3; CDR3nt: TGTGCCAGCAGCTTAGTCCTCGAAGGGATTGGGGACACTGAAGCTTTCTTT; CDR3aa: CASSLVLEGIGDTEAFF
abundance: once; j_gene: TRBJ2-6; d_gene: .; v_gene: TRBV25-1; CDR3nt: TGTGCCAGCAGTGGGGGACACCTCTGGGCCAACGTCCTGACTTTC; CDR3aa: CASSGGHLWANVLTF
abundance: .; j_gene: TRBJ2-1; d_gene: TRBD2; v_gene: TRBV27; CDR3nt: TGTGCCAGCAGTTTAATGGCTAGCGGGGGGAATGAGCAGTTCTTC; CDR3aa: CASSLMASGGNEQFF
abundance: .; j_gene: TRBJ2-1; d_gene: TRBD2; v_gene: TRBV5-1; CDR3nt: TGCGCCAGCAGCCCCCAGCGGGGGGGCCTCAATGAGCAGTTCTTC; CDR3aa: CASSPQRGGLNEQFF
abundance: .; j_gene: TRBJ2-5; d_gene: .; v_gene: TRBV19; CDR3nt: TGTGCCAGTAGTCCTCTACAGGGTCAGGAGACCCAGTACTTC; CDR3aa: CASSPLQGQETQYF
abundance: .; j_gene: TRBJ1-3; d_gene: .; v_gene: TRBV19; CDR3nt: TGTGCCAGTAGTGACGGGACCTACTCTGGAAACACCATATATTTT; CDR3aa: CASSDGTYSGNTIYF
abundance: .; j_gene: TRBJ2-1; d_gene: .; v_gene: TRBV27; CDR3nt: TGTGCCAGCACTTCCTGGGGAGGAACATACAATGAGCAGTTCTTC; CDR3aa: CASTSWGGTYNEQFF
abundance: .; j_gene: TRBJ1-1; d_gene: .; v_gene: TRBV6-1; CDR3nt: TGTGCCAGCAGTGGGTGGAGCGACACTGAAGCTTTCTTT; CDR3aa: CASSGWSDTEAFF
abundance: .; j_gene: TRBJ2-7; d_gene: .; v_gene: TRBV28; CDR3nt: TGTGCCAGCAGGTTGGCAGGCCCTTACGAGCAGTACTTC; CDR3aa: CASRLAGPYEQYF
abundance: .; j_gene: TRBJ1-1; d_gene: .; v_gene: TRBV2; CDR3nt: TGTGCCAGCAGTGAAGCATACTCAGGGGCCGCTGAAGCTTTCTTT; CDR3aa: CASSEAYSGAAEAFF
abundance: .; j_gene: TRBJ1-4; d_gene: TRBD1; v_gene: TRBV19; CDR3nt: TGTGCCAGTAGTATCCGGGACAGGGATGAAAAACTGTTTTTT; CDR3aa: CASSIRDRDEKLFF
abundance: .; j_gene: TRBJ2-3; d_gene: TRBD2; v_gene: TRBV7-3; CDR3nt: TGTGCCAGCAGCTCCCTTTGGGGGGAGCGGGGCACCACAGATACGCAGTATTTT; CDR3aa: CASSSLWGERGTTDTQYF
abundance: once; j_gene: TRBJ2-7; d_gene: TRBD2; v_gene: TRBV9; CDR3nt: TGTGCCAGCAGCTCAACTAGCGGGGGCGAGCAGTACTTC; CDR3aa: CASSSTSGGEQYF
abundance: .; j_gene: TRBJ2-3; d_gene: .; v_gene: TRBV27; CDR3nt: TGTGCCAGCAGCAGGACAGACAGGAACACAGATACGCAGTATTTT; CDR3aa: CASSRTDRNTDTQYF
abundance: .; j_gene: TRBJ1-6; d_gene: .; v_gene: TRBV7-9; CDR3nt: TGTGCCAGCAGCTTAAATCAGAATTATTCACCCCTCCACTTT; CDR3aa: CASSLNQNYSPLHF
abundance: .; j_gene: TRBJ1-3; d_gene: .; v_gene: TRBV9; CDR3nt: TGTGCCAGCAGCGGAGGGCAGGAGGCGAGAATCTCTGGAAACACCATATATTTT; CDR3aa: CASSGGQEARISGNTIYF
abundance: .; j_gene: TRBJ2-4; d_gene: .; v_gene: TRBV9; CDR3nt: TGTGCCAGCAGCTCAGGACAGTCTAGTTACATTCAGTACTTC; CDR3aa: CASSSGQSSYIQYF
abundance: .; j_gene: TRBJ2-5; d_gene: TRBD2; v_gene: TRBV4-1; CDR3nt: TGCGCCAGCAGCCCCGGATTTGGGGGAGGGGCTTTCCAAGAGACCCAGTACTTC; CDR3aa: CASSPGFGGGAFQETQYF
abundance: .; j_gene: TRBJ1-2; d_gene: TRBD1; v_gene: TRBV30; CDR3nt: TGTGCCTGGAGTGTACAGGGGAATGGCTACACCTTC; CDR3aa: CAWSVQGNGYTF
abundance: .; j_gene: TRBJ2-1; d_gene: .; v_gene: TRBV4-1; CDR3nt: TGCGCCAGCAGCCAAGACTCCGAGGAGATCTTCTACAATGAGCAGTTCTTC; CDR3aa: CASSQDSEEIFYNEQFF
abundance: .; j_gene: TRBJ2-2; d_gene: .; v_gene: TRBV6-6; CDR3nt: TGTGCCAGCAGTTACCGACAGAACACCGGGGAGCTGTTTTTT; CDR3aa: CASSYRQNTGELFF
abundance: .; j_gene: TRBJ1-2; d_gene: .; v_gene: TRBV6-4; CDR3nt: TGTGCCAGAATAGTGAACAGGTCCCCGGGGGGCTACACCTTC; CDR3aa: CARIVNRSPGGYTF
abundance: few; j_gene: TRBJ2-4; d_gene: .; v_gene: TRBV4-1; CDR3nt: TGCGCCAGCAGCCAAGTTCAGGAAGGGTTCGCCAAAAACATTCAGTACTTC; CDR3aa: CASSQVQEGFAKNIQYF
abundance: .; j_gene: TRBJ2-7; d_gene: .; v_gene: TRBV27; CDR3nt: TGTGCCAGCAAGAGACAGCGTTCCTACGAGCAGTACTTC; CDR3aa: CASKRQRSYEQYF
abundance: .; j_gene: TRBJ2-1; d_gene: .; v_gene: TRBV11-1; CDR3nt: TGTGCCAGCAGCTCTTGGCAGGGAATTTACAATGAGCAGTTCTTC; CDR3aa: CASSSWQGIYNEQFF
abundance: .; j_gene: TRBJ2-7; d_gene: .; v_gene: TRBV7-2; CDR3nt: TGTGCCAGCACCGCACAGAATGCTAACTACGAGCAGTACTTC; CDR3aa: CASTAQNANYEQYF
abundance: .; j_gene: TRBJ1-1; d_gene: .; v_gene: TRBV7-2; CDR3nt: TGTGCCAGCAGTGGAAGGGGCGGCACTGAAGCTTTCTTT; CDR3aa: CASSGRGGTEAFF
abundance: .; j_gene: TRBJ1-4; d_gene: .; v_gene: TRBV14; CDR3nt: TGTGCCAGCAGCCAAGTCACAGGGATCCCAGAGTTTTTT; CDR3aa: CASSQVTGIPEFF
abundance: .; j_gene: TRBJ1-2; d_gene: .; v_gene: TRBV4-1; CDR3nt: TGCGCCAGCAGCCAAGATCTTAGGTTTGGCTACACCTTC; CDR3aa: CASSQDLRFGYTF
abundance: .; j_gene: TRBJ1-1; d_gene: .; v_gene: TRBV5-1; CDR3nt: TGCGCCAGCAGCTTGGCACAGGGGAACACTGAAGCTTTCTTT; CDR3aa: CASSLAQGNTEAFF
abundance: .; j_gene: TRBJ2-3; d_gene: .; v_gene: TRBV27; CDR3nt: TGTGCCAGCAGGGGGTGGGGGTCAGATACGCAGTATTTT; CDR3aa: CASRGWGSDTQYF
abundance: .; j_gene: TRBJ2-3; d_gene: .; v_gene: TRBV9; CDR3nt: TGTGCCAGCAGCGCTGGATTCGGAGATACGCAGTATTTT; CDR3aa: CASSAGFGDTQYF
abundance: .; j_gene: TRBJ1-2; d_gene: .; v_gene: TRBV4-1; CDR3nt: TGCGCCAGCAGCCAAGTCCCAGGGAGTAACTATGGCTACACCTTC; CDR3aa: CASSQVPGSNYGYTF
abundance: .; j_gene: TRBJ1-2; d_gene: TRBD1; v_gene: TRBV7-3; CDR3nt: TGTGCCAGCAGCCCCGGGACAGGGCGGTATGGCTACACCTTC; CDR3aa: CASSPGTGRYGYTF